Reported below is one T cell receptor (beta chain). Its cognate antigen is unknown. This CDR3 spans 15 amino acids. Germline V gene sequence: CDR1 LNHDA, CDR2 SQIVND (reference sequence). V trimming: 3 bases; J trimming: 10 bases; junction bases outside the gene matches: 7. The data were obtained in a study of cytomegalovirus exposure and HLA in healthy donors. Study-level results: The classifier, whose performance was assessed in both the original and validation cohorts, reportedly diagnosed cytomegalovirus status with high specificity and sensitivity. Donor immune exposure was known only as CMV serostatus. The authors judged a highly shared variant cluster likely a sequencing artifact. Cytomegalovirus association was assigned to approximately 180 TCR beta chains.

PCR amplification relied on 60 Vbeta primers (plus 13 Jbeta primers). This table comes from immunoSEQ multiplex PCR, and its TCRdb copy is limited to in-frame clones, with some not included. The sample has about 170,000 clones; around 72% are singletons. The sequenced sample consisted of PBMCs. The TCR comes from a man aged 40-55 years in good health and CMV-seropositive. This rearrangement joins TRBV19 to TRBJ2-1; 12 bases map to TRBD2. CDR3 protein: CASSIPSGGAREQFF. The CDR3 nucleotides read TGTGCCAGTAGTATCCCTAGCGGGGGGGCCAGGGAGCAGTTCTTC.